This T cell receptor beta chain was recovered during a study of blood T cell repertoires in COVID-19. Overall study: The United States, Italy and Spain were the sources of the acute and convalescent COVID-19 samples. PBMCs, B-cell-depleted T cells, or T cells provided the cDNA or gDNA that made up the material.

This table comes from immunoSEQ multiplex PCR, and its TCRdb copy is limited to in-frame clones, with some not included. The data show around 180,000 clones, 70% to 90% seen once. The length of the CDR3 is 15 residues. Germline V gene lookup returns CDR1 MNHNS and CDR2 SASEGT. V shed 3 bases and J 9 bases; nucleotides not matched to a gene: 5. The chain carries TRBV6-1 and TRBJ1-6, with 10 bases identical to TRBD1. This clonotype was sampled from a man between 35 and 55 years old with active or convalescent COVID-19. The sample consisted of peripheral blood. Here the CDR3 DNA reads TGTGCCAGCAGTGAGAGGACAGGGGGACGTTCACCCCTCCACTTT. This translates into CASSERTGGRSPLHF.